Listed here are 2 T cell receptor beta chains from one sample, sequenced in a study of a mutant IDH1 vaccine in newly diagnosed glioma. The repertoire was sequenced with immunoSEQ multiplex PCR; TCRdb's copy has only in-frame clones and lacks some. Of 20,000 to 25,000 clones detected, roughly 82% appear once; the ten largest clones hold about 13%. Time point given: week 23, last vaccination. Alongside topical imiquimod, each dose of vaccine comprised 300 ug of mutant IDH1 20-mer peptide. These receptors' antigens are unknown. This specimen consisted of PBMCs, obtained from a glioma patient whose treatment included an IDH1 peptide vaccine. The source of these receptors is a young man with glioma.

This clone was observed a few times. The rearrangement joins TRBV25-1 to TRBJ1-1; D gene ambiguous. The CDR3 has 16 residues. Per germline, CDR1 MGHDK and CDR2 SYGVNS. V was trimmed by 1 base and J by 0 bases, leaving 12 bases between them. CDR3 loop: CASSESWTELNTEAFF. The CDR3 DNA is TGTGCCAGCAGTGAATCTTGGACCGAGTTGAACACTGAAGCTTTCTTT.

The chain carries TRBV6-5 and TRBJ2-7; the match to TRBD2 covers 9 bases. Germline loops: CDR1 MNHEY, CDR2 SVGAGI. V lost 7 bases and J lost 4; bases outside the gene matches: 11. CDR3 length: 15 residues. CDR3 loop: CASTQGGLALYEQYF. The CDR3 coding sequence is TGTGCCAGCACTCAGGGGGGACTAGCCCTATACGAGCAGTACTTC.